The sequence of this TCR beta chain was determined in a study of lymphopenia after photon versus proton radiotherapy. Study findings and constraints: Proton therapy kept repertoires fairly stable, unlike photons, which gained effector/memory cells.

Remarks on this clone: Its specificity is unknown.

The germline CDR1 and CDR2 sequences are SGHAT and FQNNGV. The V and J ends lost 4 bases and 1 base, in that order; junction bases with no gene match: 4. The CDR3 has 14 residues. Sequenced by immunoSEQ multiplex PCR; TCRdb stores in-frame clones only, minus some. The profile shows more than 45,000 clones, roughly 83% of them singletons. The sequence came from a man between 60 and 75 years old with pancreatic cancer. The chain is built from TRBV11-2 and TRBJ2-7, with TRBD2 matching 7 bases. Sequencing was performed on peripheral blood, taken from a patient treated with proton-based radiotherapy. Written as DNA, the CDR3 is TGTGCCAGCAGCTCCCCTAGCGGTTCCTACGAGCAGTACTTC. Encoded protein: CASSSPSGSYEQYF.